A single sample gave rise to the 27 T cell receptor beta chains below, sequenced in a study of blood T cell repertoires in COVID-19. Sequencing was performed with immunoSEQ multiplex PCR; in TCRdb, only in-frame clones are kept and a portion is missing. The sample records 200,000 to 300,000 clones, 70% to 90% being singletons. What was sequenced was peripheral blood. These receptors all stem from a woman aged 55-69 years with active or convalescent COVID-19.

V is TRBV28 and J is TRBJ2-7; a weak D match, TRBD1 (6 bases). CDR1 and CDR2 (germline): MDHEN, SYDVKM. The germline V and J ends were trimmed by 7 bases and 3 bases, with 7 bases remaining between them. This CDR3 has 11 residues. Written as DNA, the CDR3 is TGTGCCAGCACCAGGGGCTACGAGCAGTACTTC. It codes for CASTRGYEQYF. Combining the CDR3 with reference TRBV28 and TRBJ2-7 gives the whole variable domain DVKVTQSSRYLVKRTGEKVFLECVQDMDHENMFWYRQDPGLGLRLIYFSYDVKMKEKGDIPEGYSVSREKKERFSLILESASTNQTSMYLCASTRGYEQYFGPGTRLTVT.

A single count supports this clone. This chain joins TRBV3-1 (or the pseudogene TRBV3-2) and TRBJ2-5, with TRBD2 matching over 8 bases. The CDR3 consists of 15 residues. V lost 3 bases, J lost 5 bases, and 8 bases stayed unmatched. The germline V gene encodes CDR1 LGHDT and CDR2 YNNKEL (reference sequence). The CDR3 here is CASSQRSGGPETQYF. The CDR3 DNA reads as TGTGCCAGCAGCCAGAGGTCGGGGGGGCCGGAGACCCAGTACTTC.

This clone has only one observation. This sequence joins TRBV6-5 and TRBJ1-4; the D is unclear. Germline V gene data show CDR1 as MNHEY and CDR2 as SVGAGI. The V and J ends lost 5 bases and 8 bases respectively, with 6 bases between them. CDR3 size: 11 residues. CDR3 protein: CASSQREKLFF. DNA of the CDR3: TGTGCCAGCAGTCAACGGGAAAAACTGTTTTTT.

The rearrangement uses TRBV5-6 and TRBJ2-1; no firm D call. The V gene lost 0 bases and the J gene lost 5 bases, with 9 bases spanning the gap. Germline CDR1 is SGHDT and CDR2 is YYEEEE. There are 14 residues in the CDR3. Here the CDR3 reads CASSLGAPNNEQFF. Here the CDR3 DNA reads TGTGCCAGCAGCTTGGGGGCACCGAACAATGAGCAGTTCTTC.

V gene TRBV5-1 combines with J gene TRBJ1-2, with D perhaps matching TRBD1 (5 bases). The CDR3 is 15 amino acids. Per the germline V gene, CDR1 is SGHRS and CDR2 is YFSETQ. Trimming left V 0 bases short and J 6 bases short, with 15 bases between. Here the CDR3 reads CASSLGVAGPHGYTF. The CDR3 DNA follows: TGCGCCAGCAGCTTGGGCGTTGCGGGGCCCCATGGCTACACCTTC.

The CDR3 coding sequence is TGTGCCAGCAGCTCGAAGAGACTAGCGGGGGACGAGCAGTACTTC. Its protein product is CASSSKRLAGDEQYF. This sequence joins TRBV11-3 and TRBJ2-7; TRBD2 agrees at 12 bases. Looked up from germline, CDR1 is SGHNT and CDR2 is YENEEA. V lost 4 bases, J lost 5 bases, and 6 bases stayed unmatched. This CDR3 is built from 15 residues. Full variable domain (outside the CDR3, taken from reference TRBV11-3 and TRBJ2-7): EAGVVQSPRYKIIEKKQPVAFWCNPISGHNTLYWYLQNLGQGPELLIRYENEEAVDDSQLPKDRFSAERLKGVDSTLKIQPAELGDSAVYLCASSSKRLAGDEQYFGPGTRLTVT.

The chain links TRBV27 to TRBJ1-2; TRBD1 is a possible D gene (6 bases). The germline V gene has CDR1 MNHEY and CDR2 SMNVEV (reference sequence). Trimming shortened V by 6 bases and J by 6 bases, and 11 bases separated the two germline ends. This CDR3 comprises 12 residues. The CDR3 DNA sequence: TGTGCCAGCAGAAAACAGGGAAATGGCTACACCTTC. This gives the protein CASRKQGNGYTF.

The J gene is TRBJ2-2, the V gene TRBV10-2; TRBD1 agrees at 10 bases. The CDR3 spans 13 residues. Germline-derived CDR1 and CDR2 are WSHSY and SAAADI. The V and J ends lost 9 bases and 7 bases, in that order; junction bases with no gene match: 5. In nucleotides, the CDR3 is TGCGCCAGTCGACAGGGGGCGAACGGGGAGCTGTTTTTT. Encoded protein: CASRQGANGELFF.

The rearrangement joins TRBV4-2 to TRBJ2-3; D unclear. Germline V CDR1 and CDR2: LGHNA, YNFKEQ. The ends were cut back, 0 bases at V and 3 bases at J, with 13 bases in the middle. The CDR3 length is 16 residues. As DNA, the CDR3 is TGTGCCAGCAGCCAAGAACATGCAAAGTTGACAGATACGCAGTATTTT. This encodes CASSQEHAKLTDTQYF.

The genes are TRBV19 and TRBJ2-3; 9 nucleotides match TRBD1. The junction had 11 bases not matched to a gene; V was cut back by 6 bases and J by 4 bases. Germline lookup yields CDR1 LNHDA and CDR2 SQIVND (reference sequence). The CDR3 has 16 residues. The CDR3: CASSSRQGGMADTQYF. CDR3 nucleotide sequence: TGTGCCAGTAGCTCTAGACAGGGGGGGATGGCAGATACGCAGTATTTT.

CDR3 in amino acids: CASSRRVLAGVQETQYF. For the CDR3, the DNA is TGTGCCAGCAGCCGGAGGGTGCTAGCGGGAGTCCAAGAGACCCAGTACTTC. The V and J genes are TRBV27 and TRBJ2-5, with 10 positions matching TRBD2. V lost 6 bases and J lost 1; bases outside the gene matches: 11. Germline V gene lookup returns CDR1 MNHEY and CDR2 SMNVEV (reference sequence). This CDR3 region has 17 residues.

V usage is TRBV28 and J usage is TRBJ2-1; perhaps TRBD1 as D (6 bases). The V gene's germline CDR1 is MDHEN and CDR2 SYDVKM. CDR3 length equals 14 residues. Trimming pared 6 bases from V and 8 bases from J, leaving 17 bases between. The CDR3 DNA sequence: TGTGCCAGCAGCTCCGGCAGGGGTGCCGATGAGCAGTTCTTC. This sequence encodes CASSSGRGADEQFF.

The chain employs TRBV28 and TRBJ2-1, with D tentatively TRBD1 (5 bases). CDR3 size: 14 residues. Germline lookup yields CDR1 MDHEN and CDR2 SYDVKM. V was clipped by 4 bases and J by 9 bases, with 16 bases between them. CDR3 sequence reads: CASSWTATDSEQFF. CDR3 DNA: TGTGCCAGCAGTTGGACCGCGACAGATAGTGAGCAGTTCTTC.

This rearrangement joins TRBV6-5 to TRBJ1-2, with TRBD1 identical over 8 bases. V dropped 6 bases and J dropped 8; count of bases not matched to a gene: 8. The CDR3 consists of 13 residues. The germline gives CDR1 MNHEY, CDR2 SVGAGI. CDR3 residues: CASRPRGRMGYTF. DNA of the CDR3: TGTGCCAGCAGACCCAGGGGGCGGATGGGCTACACCTTC.

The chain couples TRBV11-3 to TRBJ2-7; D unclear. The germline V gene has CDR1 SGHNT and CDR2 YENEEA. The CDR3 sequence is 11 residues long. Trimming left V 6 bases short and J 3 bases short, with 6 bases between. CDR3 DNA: TGTGCCAGCAGTCGACTCTACGAGCAGTACTTC. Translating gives CASSRLYEQYF.

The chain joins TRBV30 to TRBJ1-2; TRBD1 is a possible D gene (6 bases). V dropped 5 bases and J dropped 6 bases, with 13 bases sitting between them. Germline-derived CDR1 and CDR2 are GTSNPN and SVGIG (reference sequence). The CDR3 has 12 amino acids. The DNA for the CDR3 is TGTGCCTGGGCGAGGACAGAACATGGCTACACCTTC. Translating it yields CAWARTEHGYTF.

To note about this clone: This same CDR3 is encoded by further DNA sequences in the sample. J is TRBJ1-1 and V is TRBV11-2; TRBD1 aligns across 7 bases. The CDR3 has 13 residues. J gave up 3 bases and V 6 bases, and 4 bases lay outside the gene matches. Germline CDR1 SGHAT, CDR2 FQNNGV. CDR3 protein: CASSLDRDTEAFF. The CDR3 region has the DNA TGTGCCAGCAGTCTAGACAGGGACACTGAAGCTTTCTTT.

DNA of the CDR3: TGTGCCAGCAGCATACCGCTCGCCGGGAGAAGGTCCTACGAGCAGTACTTC. Residues: CASSIPLAGRRSYEQYF. J is TRBJ2-7 and V is TRBV28, with D tentatively TRBD2 (6 bases). V lost 6 bases to trimming and J lost 1 base, with 22 bases between them. Germline values: CDR1 MDHEN, CDR2 SYDVKM. The CDR3 runs 17 residues.

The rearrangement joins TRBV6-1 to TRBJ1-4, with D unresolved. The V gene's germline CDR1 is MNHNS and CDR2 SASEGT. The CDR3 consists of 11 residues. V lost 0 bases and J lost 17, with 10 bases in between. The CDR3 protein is CASSEASPVFF. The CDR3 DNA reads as TGTGCCAGCAGTGAAGCTTCCCCGGTCTTTTTT.

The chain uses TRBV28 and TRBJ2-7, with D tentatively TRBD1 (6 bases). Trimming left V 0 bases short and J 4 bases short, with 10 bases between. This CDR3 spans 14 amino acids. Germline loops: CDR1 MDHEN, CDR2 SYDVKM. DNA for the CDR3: TGTGCCAGCAGTTTATGGGGGGCTAGGTACGAGCAGTACGTC. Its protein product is CASSLWGARYEQYV.

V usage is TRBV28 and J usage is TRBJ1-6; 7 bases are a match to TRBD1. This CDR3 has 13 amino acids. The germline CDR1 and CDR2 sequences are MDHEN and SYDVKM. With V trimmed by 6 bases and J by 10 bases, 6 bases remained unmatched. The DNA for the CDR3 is TGTGCCAGCAGGGGCAGGGGGAAATCACCCCTCCACTTT. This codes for CASRGRGKSPLHF. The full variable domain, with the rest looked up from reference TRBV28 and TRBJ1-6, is DVKVTQSSRYLVKRTGEKVFLECVQDMDHENMFWYRQDPGLGLRLIYFSYDVKMKEKGDIPEGYSVSREKKERFSLILESASTNQTSMYLCASRGRGKSPLHFGNGTRLTVT.

CDR3 in amino acids: CATSRDRGRFGYTF. The CDR3 DNA sequence: TGTGCCACCAGCAGAGATAGGGGGCGGTTTGGCTACACCTTC. The genes are TRBV15 and TRBJ1-2; 7 bases line up with TRBD1. CDR3 length: 14 amino acids. Trimming removed 0 bases from V and 7 bases from J; junction bases left unmatched: 5. From germline, CDR1 is LNHNV and CDR2 YYDKDF (reference sequence).

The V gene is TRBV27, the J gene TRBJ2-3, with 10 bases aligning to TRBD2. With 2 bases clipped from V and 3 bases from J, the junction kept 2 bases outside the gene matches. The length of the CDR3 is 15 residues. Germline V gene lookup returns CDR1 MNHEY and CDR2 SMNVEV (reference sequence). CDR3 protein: CASSLLAGVTDTQYF. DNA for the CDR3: TGTGCCAGCAGTTTACTAGCGGGAGTAACAGATACGCAGTATTTT.

The DNA for the CDR3 is TGTGCCAGCAGTGAACTAAGAGCGGCCAATCAGCCCCAGCATTTT. This sequence encodes CASSELRAANQPQHF. The genes are TRBV6-1 and TRBJ1-5, with D unresolved. Germline V CDR1 and CDR2: MNHNS, SASEGT. The CDR3 length is 15 residues. Deletions cut 2 bases from V and 3 bases from J, with 11 bases between.

In DNA, the CDR3 is TGTGCCAGCAACAGGGTTACTAATGAAAAACTGTTTTTT. It translates to CASNRVTNEKLFF. This chain links TRBV2 with TRBJ1-4; tentative D call: TRBD1 (6 bases). With 7 bases removed from V and 2 bases from J, the gap between germline ends came to 8 bases. Germline values: CDR1 SNHLY, CDR2 FYNNEI. CDR3 length: 13 residues.

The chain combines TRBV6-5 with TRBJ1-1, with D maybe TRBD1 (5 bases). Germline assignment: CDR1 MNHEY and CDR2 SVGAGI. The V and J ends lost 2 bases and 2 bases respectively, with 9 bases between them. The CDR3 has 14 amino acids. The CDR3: CASSYGASNTEAFF. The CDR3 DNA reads TGTGCCAGCAGTTACGGGGCCTCCAACACTGAAGCTTTCTTT.

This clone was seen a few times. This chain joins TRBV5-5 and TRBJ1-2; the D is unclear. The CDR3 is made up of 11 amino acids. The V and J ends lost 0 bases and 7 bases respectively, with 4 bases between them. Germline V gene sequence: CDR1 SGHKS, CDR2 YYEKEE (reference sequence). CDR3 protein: CASSLAGGYTF. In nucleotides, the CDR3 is TGTGCCAGCAGCTTGGCGGGTGGCTACACCTTC.